What follows describes a single T cell receptor (beta chain). The germline V gene has CDR1 MNHEY and CDR2 SVGAGI. J was trimmed by 14 bases and V by 4 bases; bases with no gene match: 20. The CDR3 is 16 amino acids. The sample is drawn from a study of blood T cell repertoires in COVID-19. Repertoires were generated with immunoSEQ multiplex PCR, while TCRdb's copy carries only in-frame clones and drops some. This table has about 250,000 clones, about 79% appearing once. The sequence was collected from a man of 80 years or more with acute or convalescent COVID-19. Sample: peripheral blood. The chain is built from TRBV6-5 and TRBJ1-5; the match to TRBD1 covers 7 bases. CDR3 coding DNA: TGTGCCAGCAGTTTTTACCCCCGGGACAGCTCCGTGGTTGAGCATTTT. Protein product: CASSFYPRDSSVVEHF.